The T cell receptor beta chain under discussion was sequenced for a study of sequential checkpoint blockade in melanoma. Looking at the study overall: Randomization was 1:1 between first-line nivolumab→ipilimumab and ipilimumab→nivolumab. After both sequences, patients received maintenance nivolumab.

Sequencing used immunoSEQ multiplex PCR; TCRdb keeps in-frame clones, though not all of them. The sample lists 15,000 to 20,000 clones; 70% to 75% were seen once. Treatment defined: randomized to nivolumab then ipilimumab (arm A) or the reverse (arm B). None of the patients previously received DNA-damaging chemotherapy. J was trimmed by 7 bases and V by 6 bases; bases with no gene match: 8. The germline V gene has CDR1 MDHEN and CDR2 SYDVKM. The CDR3 has 13 residues. The sequencing used CD8+ T cells sorted from blood (inferred from file names), collected from a patient given nivolumab and ipilimumab in sequence. The chain employs TRBV28 and TRBJ2-7; 8 bases are a match to TRBD1. The source is a human donor with melanoma. Here the CDR3 reads CASSQTGVEEQYF. The CDR3 nucleotides read TGTGCCAGCAGCCAGACAGGGGTTGAGGAGCAGTACTTC. Full variable domain (remainder filled in from reference TRBV28 and TRBJ2-7): DVKVTQSSRYLVKRTGEKVFLECVQDMDHENMFWYRQDPGLGLRLIYFSYDVKMKEKGDIPEGYSVSREKKERFSLILESASTNQTSMYLCASSQTGVEEQYFGPGTRLTVT.